Following are 23 T cell receptor beta chains from one sample sequenced in a study of T-cell reconstitution after alpha-beta-depleted transplantation in children. Preparation of the TCRbeta library involved a method that used unique molecular identifiers. Via MiXCR, TCRdb re-called the PCR reads, giving one row per CDR3 protein. The sample has 600,000 or so distinct CDR3 sequences; 20% to 25% are singletons. Sequencing used PBMCs, mostly from graft donor cells, obtained 360 days after TCRalphabeta/CD19-depleted stem cell transplant. Receptor source: a boy under two years old who had a stem cell transplant for acute myeloid leukemia, so the T cells may come from the graft donor.

This clonotype was counted a few times. The chain has TRBV6-1 and TRBJ2-3, with 7 bases that match TRBD2. Germline CDR1 MNHNS, CDR2 SASEGT. V shed 6 bases, J shed 2 bases, and the junction held 14 bases outside the gene matches. The CDR3 extends over 17 amino acids. CDR3: CASSDQRGPPFTDTQYF. Written as DNA, the CDR3 is TGTGCCAGCAGCGACCAGCGGGGCCCGCCTTTCACAGATACGCAGTATTTT.

This sequence joins TRBV21-1 and TRBJ2-7; the table's D call, TRBD2, was not checked against the DNA. TRBV21-1 is shown as a pseudogene. CDR3 length equals 15 residues. The CDR3 DNA sequence: TGTGCCAGCAGCTCGCGGGGGCCCCTTCCCTACGAGCAGTACGTC. It specifies CASSSRGPLPYEQYV.

This clonotype occurred a few times. The chain links TRBV7-2 to TRBJ2-5; no reliable D call. Germline CDR1 reads SGHTA; CDR2 reads FQGNSA. The CDR3 is 15 residues long. The V end lost 5 bases, the J end lost 1 base, and 14 bases lay between the germline ends. DNA of the CDR3: TGTGCCAGCAGCCCGGTCCCTAGACTCCAAGAGACCCAGTACTTC. Its protein is CASSPVPRLQETQYF.

This chain joins TRBV4-1 and TRBJ2-3, with 7 bases matching TRBD2. Per germline, CDR1 MGHRA and CDR2 YSYEKL. V was clipped by 2 bases and J by 0 bases; unmatched bases: 8. The CDR3 has 17 residues. CDR3 DNA: TGCGCCAGCAGCCAACTCGGACTAGGCCTAAGCACAGATACGCAGTATTTT. This encodes CASSQLGLGLSTDTQYF.

In nucleotides, the CDR3 is TGTGCCAGCGAGGCGGGGGGAAACAATGAGCAGTTCTTC. Translating gives CASEAGGNNEQFF. The chain combines TRBV5-4 with TRBJ2-1; 8 bases align to TRBD2. V lost 7 bases, J lost 5 bases, and 5 bases stayed unmatched. In germline, CDR1 is SGHNT, CDR2 YYREEE (reference sequence). The CDR3 has 13 residues.

Many counts were recorded for this clonotype. This chain uses TRBV28 with TRBJ2-7; D not certain. Germline assignment: CDR1 MDHEN and CDR2 SYDVKM. The CDR3 length is 14 residues. V gave up 2 bases and J gave up 6 bases, with 14 bases separating them. The CDR3 bases are TGTGCCAGCAGTTTAAGCAGGTCCCCTGGCGAGCAGTACTTC. Amino acid sequence: CASSLSRSPGEQYF.

The table lists this clonotype with a few counts. The chain is built from TRBV28 and TRBJ1-5; 10 bases map to TRBD1. J was trimmed by 5 bases and V by 4 bases; bases with no gene match: 14. This CDR3 contains 18 residues. CDR1 and CDR2 from the germline V gene are MDHEN and SYDVKM. The CDR3 DNA sequence: TGTGCCAGCAGTTACCGGGACAGGGGACCTCTTATTTATCAGCCCCAGCATTTT. Residues: CASSYRDRGPLIYQPQHF.

V gene TRBV20-1 combines with J gene TRBJ1-4, with a tentative D call TRBD1 (6 bases). The CDR3 totals 15 residues. The germline gives CDR1 DFQATT, CDR2 SNEGSKA (reference sequence). Trimming took 5 bases from V and 7 from J, leaving 20 bases between them. The CDR3 reads CSAQIWGARGEKLFF. Here the CDR3 DNA reads TGCAGTGCTCAGATTTGGGGGGCGAGAGGTGAAAAACTGTTTTTT.

The V call is TRBV11-3, the J call TRBJ1-3; no firm D call. V lost 3 bases and J lost 4, with 4 bases in between. CDR3 length: 12 amino acids. The germline V gene has CDR1 SGHNT and CDR2 YENEEA. The CDR3 is CASSLLGNTIYF. The CDR3 nucleotides are TGTGCCAGCAGCTTGCTGGGAAACACCATATATTTT.

This rearrangement joins TRBV24-1 to TRBJ2-2; TRBD1 aligns across 8 bases. The CDR3 totals 16 residues. The V segment lost 3 bases and the J segment 2 bases; nucleotides outside the gene matches: 4. Germline V CDR1 and CDR2: KGHDR, SFDVKD. CDR3 in amino acids: CATSDPGQANTGELFF. CDR3 sequence (DNA): TGTGCCACCAGTGATCCGGGACAGGCAAACACCGGGGAGCTGTTTTTT.

This clonotype was seen many times. This sequence joins TRBV20-1 and TRBJ1-5; D call uncertain. The CDR3 sequence is 12 residues long. From germline, CDR1 is DFQATT and CDR2 SNEGSKA (reference sequence). Trimming took off 6 bases at V and 9 bases at J, with 15 bases between the two ends. The CDR3 nucleotides are TGCAGTGCCACCGACGCTGCGCGGCCCCAGCATTTT. Its protein is CSATDAARPQHF.

There are a few counts of this clonotype. V usage is TRBV20-1 and J usage is TRBJ2-5; D may be TRBD1 (5 bases). CDR3 length: 13 residues. Looked up from germline, CDR1 is DFQATT and CDR2 is SNEGSKA (reference sequence). V shed 1 base and J shed 7 bases, with 13 bases lying between them. DNA for the CDR3: TGCAGTGCTAGAGTCCCGTCAAGGGGGACCCAGTACTTC. Encoded protein: CSARVPSRGTQYF.

The chain links TRBV6-5 to TRBJ1-2; D possibly corresponds to TRBD1 (5 bases). Germline V gene lookup returns CDR1 MNHEY and CDR2 SVGAGI. Trimming removed 4 bases at V and 5 bases at J, with 14 bases between. The CDR3 is 14 amino acids. CDR3 nucleotide sequence: TGTGCCAGCAGTTTGGACACCGTAGAGTATGGCTACACCTTC. Translation gives CASSLDTVEYGYTF.

The chain has TRBV19 and TRBJ2-3; weak D call: TRBD2 (6 bases). Germline values: CDR1 LNHDA, CDR2 SQIVND (reference sequence). Trimming took 1 base from V and 6 from J, leaving 11 bases between them. The CDR3 length is 14 residues. This chain's CDR3 is CASSIGLVADTQYF. DNA for the CDR3: TGTGCCAGTAGTATAGGACTAGTGGCTGATACGCAGTATTTT.

This clonotype was counted a few times. The chain is built from TRBV29-1 and TRBJ2-3; maybe TRBD1 (6 bases). The germline V gene encodes CDR1 SQVTM and CDR2 ANQGSEA. CDR3 length equals 14 residues. V lost 3 bases to trimming and J lost 6 bases, with 16 bases between them. DNA of the CDR3: TGCAGCGTTGATCCGCGACAGGTCGACGATACGCAGTATTTT. Translating it yields CSVDPRQVDDTQYF.

This chain connects TRBV7-8 to TRBJ2-4, with D tentatively TRBD1 or TRBD2 (5 bases each). Per germline, CDR1 SGHVS and CDR2 FQNEAQ. This CDR3 contains 16 residues. Trimming took 0 bases from V and 0 from J, leaving 9 bases between them. CDR3: CASSLAGDLAKNIQYF. Here the CDR3 DNA reads TGTGCCAGCAGCTTAGCGGGGGATCTAGCCAAAAACATTCAGTACTTC.

The CDR3 loop reads CSVTTRRRETQYF. In DNA, the CDR3 is TGCAGTGTCACGACACGGCGAAGAGAGACCCAGTACTTC. The chain joins TRBV20-1 to TRBJ2-5; D is uncertain. The length of the CDR3 is 13 residues. V dropped 7 bases and J dropped 4 bases, with 16 bases sitting between them. Germline values: CDR1 DFQATT, CDR2 SNEGSKA (reference sequence).

This chain connects TRBV9 to TRBJ1-2; no clear D. Germline V gene data show CDR1 as SGDLS and CDR2 as YYNGEE. CDR3 length equals 19 residues. V was clipped by 3 bases and J by 0 bases, with 24 bases between them. The CDR3 DNA sequence: TGTGCCAGCAGCGGTACGGTAGAAGGGCATAACGCGACTAACTATGGCTACACCTTC. This sequence encodes CASSGTVEGHNATNYGYTF.

This clonotype turned up a few times. The rearrangement links TRBV6-1 to TRBJ2-2; maybe TRBD2 (6 bases). The CDR3 totals 14 residues. CDR1 and CDR2 (germline): MNHNS, SASEGT. V was cut by 4 bases and J by 6 bases, with 12 bases left in between. CDR3 in amino acids: CASSVVGGPGELFF. The CDR3 DNA reads as TGTGCCAGCAGTGTAGTCGGGGGACCCGGGGAGCTGTTTTTT.

The chain is built from TRBV7-8 and TRBJ2-7; the match to TRBD2 covers 7 bases. V shed 5 bases, J shed 4 bases, and the junction held 11 bases outside the gene matches. The germline CDR1 and CDR2 sequences are SGHVS and FQNEAQ. The CDR3 is made up of 15 amino acids. The CDR3 nucleotides read TGTGCCAGCAGCCCTCAGGACGGGGGGAATTACGAGCAGTACTTC. It specifies CASSPQDGGNYEQYF.

This clonotype was recorded a few times. CDR3 coding DNA: TGCAGTGCTAGAGCAGGACTAGCGGGGGGGATCATTTACAATGAGCAGTTCTTC. Its translation is CSARAGLAGGIIYNEQFF. The chain has TRBV20-1 and TRBJ2-1; 15 nucleotides line up with TRBD2. Trimming took 1 base from V and 4 from J; bases not matched to a gene: 8. Germline CDR1 DFQATT, CDR2 SNEGSKA (reference sequence). CDR3 length: 18 amino acids.

J is TRBJ2-1 and V is TRBV9, with 11 positions matching TRBD1. The CDR3 is 16 residues long. Germline loops: CDR1 SGDLS, CDR2 YYNGEE. V was clipped by 7 bases and J by 2 bases; unmatched bases: 8. The CDR3 coding sequence is TGTGCCAGCCGAGGCGGGACAGGGGGGGCCTACAATGAGCAGTTCTTC. Its translation is CASRGGTGGAYNEQFF.

The rearrangement links TRBV6-2 or TRBV6-3 to TRBJ2-1; D ambiguous. This CDR3 is 12 amino acids long. Germline assignment: CDR1 MNHEY and CDR2 SVGEGT. The V gene lost 0 bases and the J gene lost 8 bases, with 5 bases spanning the gap. CDR3 sequence (DNA): TGTGCCAGCAGTTACTCGAGGTATGAGCAGTTCTTC. This gives the protein CASSYSRYEQFF.